These T cell receptor beta chains were read from a single sample in a study of blood T cell repertoires in COVID-19. Profiling relied on immunoSEQ multiplex PCR, and the TCRdb table lists in-frame clones only, not all of them. The table has more than 300,000 clones, around four fifths seen once. Sample: peripheral blood. Source of these receptors: a woman aged 50 to 60 with acute or convalescent COVID-19. Both conserved end residues are part of each CDR3. Fields, in order: CDR3 length, D gene, J gene, clone size, V gene, CDR3 protein, CDR3 DNA. The D gene is left open where the match is weak. Expanded clones are given a class, and other clones once, few, many or no size at all.

cdr3_length: 15
d_call: TRBD1
j_call: TRBJ2-1
clone_size: once
v_call: TRBV18
cdr3_aa: CASSPSWQGAAEQFF
cdr3_nt: TGTGCCAGCTCACCTTCATGGCAGGGGGCAGCCGAGCAGTTCTTC

cdr3_length: 18
d_call: TRBD1
j_call: TRBJ1-3
clone_size: -
v_call: TRBV28
cdr3_aa: CASSPTVSGGLSGNTIYF
cdr3_nt: TGTGCCAGCAGCCCGACAGTTTCAGGGGGCCTATCTGGAAACACCATATATTTT

cdr3_length: 13
d_call: -
j_call: TRBJ2-3
clone_size: -
v_call: TRBV24-1
cdr3_aa: CATQTRTDTTQYF
cdr3_nt: TGTGCCACTCAAACCCGGACGGACACTACGCAGTATTTT

cdr3_length: 15
d_call: TRBD2
j_call: TRBJ2-1
clone_size: -
v_call: TRBV7-2
cdr3_aa: CASSLARGSFNEQFF
cdr3_nt: TGTGCCAGCAGCTTAGCGCGCGGGAGTTTCAATGAGCAGTTCTTC

cdr3_length: 13
d_call: -
j_call: TRBJ2-7
clone_size: -
v_call: TRBV14
cdr3_aa: CASSRALTYEQYF
cdr3_nt: TGTGCCAGCAGCCGCGCGCTGACCTACGAGCAGTACTTC

cdr3_length: 16
d_call: TRBD1
j_call: TRBJ2-1
clone_size: -
v_call: TRBV14
cdr3_aa: CASSRTGESSYNEQFF
cdr3_nt: TGTGCCAGCAGCCGGACAGGGGAGAGCTCCTACAATGAGCAGTTCTTC

cdr3_length: 14
d_call: -
j_call: TRBJ2-1
clone_size: few
v_call: TRBV24-1
cdr3_aa: CATSDATRAHEQFF
cdr3_nt: TGTGCCACCAGTGATGCGACTAGGGCCCATGAGCAGTTCTTC

cdr3_length: 10
d_call: -
j_call: TRBJ2-3
clone_size: -
v_call: TRBV2
cdr3_aa: CASSSDTQYF
cdr3_nt: TGTGCCAGCAGCTCGGATACGCAGTATTTT

cdr3_length: 16
d_call: -
j_call: TRBJ2-4
clone_size: -
v_call: TRBV3-1/TRBV3-2
cdr3_aa: CASSQLGQLAKNIQYF
cdr3_nt: TGTGCCAGCAGCCAACTCGGACAGCTAGCCAAAAACATTCAGTACTTC

cdr3_length: 16
d_call: TRBD1
j_call: TRBJ2-5
clone_size: -
v_call: TRBV27
cdr3_aa: CASSPWDRGEEETQYF
cdr3_nt: TGTGCCAGCAGTCCATGGGACAGGGGAGAAGAAGAGACCCAGTACTTC

cdr3_length: 15
d_call: -
j_call: TRBJ2-1
clone_size: -
v_call: TRBV5-8
cdr3_aa: CASSYRGGVDNEQFF
cdr3_nt: TGTGCCAGCTCTTATCGCGGAGGGGTCGACAATGAGCAGTTCTTC

cdr3_length: 16
d_call: TRBD1
j_call: TRBJ1-1
clone_size: -
v_call: TRBV19
cdr3_aa: CASSSPRTGGDTEAFF
cdr3_nt: TGTGCCAGTAGTTCCCCTCGGACAGGGGGAGACACTGAAGCTTTCTTT

cdr3_length: 12
d_call: TRBD1
j_call: TRBJ1-2
clone_size: -
v_call: TRBV10-2
cdr3_aa: CASSPGGDGYTF
cdr3_nt: TGCGCCAGCAGTCCAGGGGGCGATGGCTACACCTTC

cdr3_length: 12
d_call: -
j_call: TRBJ1-6
clone_size: few
v_call: TRBV19
cdr3_aa: CASSIRGSPLHF
cdr3_nt: TGTGCCAGTAGTATTCGAGGTTCACCCCTCCACTTT